The next 6 T cell receptor beta chains were all read from a single sample in a study of blood T cell repertoires in COVID-19. Libraries were prepared by immunoSEQ multiplex PCR; TCRdb keeps only in-frame clonotypes and omits some of them. The repertoire consists of about 48,000 clones, with 90% occurring once and the leading ten covering 5% to 6.5%. Sample: peripheral blood. The source of these receptors is a man in his 70s with acute or convalescent COVID-19.

The rearrangement links TRBV2 to TRBJ2-1; 7 bases agree with TRBD1. This CDR3 is 10 amino acids long. V shed 11 bases and J 8 bases; nucleotides not matched to a gene: 3. Looked up from germline, CDR1 is SNHLY and CDR2 is FYNNEI. The CDR3 region is CAEGAHEQFF. The DNA for the CDR3 is TGTGCCGAGGGGGCTCATGAGCAGTTCTTC.

V gene TRBV7-9 combines with J gene TRBJ1-1; 7 nucleotides align to TRBD1. Looked up from germline, CDR1 is SEHNR and CDR2 is FQNEAQ (reference sequence). The V segment lost 5 bases and the J segment 8 bases; nucleotides outside the gene matches: 5. CDR3 size: 12 residues. The chain's CDR3 is CASSRPGQEAFF. The CDR3 coding sequence is TGTGCCAGCAGCCGTCCGGGACAGGAAGCTTTCTTT.

The CDR3, as DNA: TGTGCCAGCAGCCCCGACAGGGGGCGCAGGTGGAACACTGAAGCTTTCTTT. It specifies CASSPDRGRRWNTEAFF. The V call is TRBV6-2 or TRBV6-3, the J call TRBJ1-1; 10 positions match TRBD1. Germline CDR1 reads MNHEY; CDR2 reads SVGEGT. With 6 bases clipped from V and 1 base from J, the junction kept 11 bases outside the gene matches. The CDR3 is 17 residues long.

This chain uses TRBV5-1 with TRBJ2-1; 9 bases match TRBD2. The CDR3 runs 15 residues. The trim removed 2 bases at V and 6 bases at J, leaving 6 bases unmatched. Germline CDR1 and CDR2: SGHRS and YFSETQ. The CDR3 is CASSLGTSSSNEQFF. CDR3 nucleotides: TGCGCCAGCAGCTTAGGGACTAGCTCATCCAATGAGCAGTTCTTC.

J is TRBJ1-1 and V is TRBV2, with a tentative D call TRBD1 (6 bases). Trimming removed 6 bases at V and 0 bases at J, with 17 bases between. The CDR3 has 16 amino acids. Per the germline V gene, CDR1 is SNHLY and CDR2 is FYNNEI. CDR3: CASSHRQDPMNTEAFF. The CDR3 DNA reads TGTGCCAGCAGCCACCGACAGGACCCAATGAACACTGAAGCTTTCTTT.

The J gene is TRBJ1-2, the V gene TRBV28, with TRBD1 matching 8 bases. The J segment lost 8 bases and the V segment lost 8 bases, leaving 16 bases of the junction unmatched. Germline CDR1 and CDR2: MDHEN and SYDVKM. The CDR3 totals 15 residues. CDR3 DNA: TGTGCCAGCCTAACCCCCGGGACAGGTCCGGGCGGCTACACCTTC. Its protein is CASLTPGTGPGGYTF.